This T cell receptor (beta chain) was recorded in a study of beta chain features in type 1 diabetes. Study-level findings and limits: Type 1 diabetes patients had VDJ junctions that carried fewer insertions and more deletions. TCRB rearrangement may or may not be influenced by HLA type; here this remained unresolved. Among patients with Type 1 diabetes, TCRB CDR3s were moderately but significantly shorter in every one of the four CD4+ subsets.

The CDR3 runs 12 residues. Germline lookup yields CDR1 MDHEN and CDR2 SYDVKM. The V gene lost 5 bases and the J gene lost 4 bases, with 7 bases spanning the gap. The sample holds a few counts of this clone. Its antigen is not identified. Via the markers CD45RO/CCR7/CD25/CD127/CD95/CD27, stem cell-like memory, regulatory, central memory and naive CD4+ cells were sorted. Expressed TCRB transcripts were sequenced, since all the RNA that had been isolated was reverse transcribed. The protocol was immunoSEQ multiplex PCR, while the TCRdb copy is restricted to in-frame clones and leaves out a portion. The table includes 630,000 or so clones, roughly 13% detected once.

The receptor was derived from a young man with type 1 diabetes. Sequences were obtained from naive CD4+ T cells from blood. The V and J genes are TRBV28 and TRBJ2-3; D gene ambiguous. DNA of the CDR3: TGTGCCAGCAGTCCCCCCGCAGATACGCAGTATTTT. Translating it yields CASSPPADTQYF.